This TCR beta chain was retrieved from a study of regulatory T cells in long-lasting Graves disease. About the study: To qualify as persistent, Graves' disease required over 5 years of antithyroid drugs with positive TSH receptor antibodies. Study-wide points: Persistent patients shared more public clonotypes (about 2,700) than newly diagnosed patients (around 910).

Described time point: persistent/refractory GD, antithyroid drugs over 5 years with positive TRAb. TCR sequences were obtained from RNA taken from PBMCs. As regards this clonotype: As yet, its antigen is unknown.

The CDR3 is 16 amino acids. The ends were cut back, 6 bases at V and 0 bases at J, with 14 bases in the middle. The germline V gene has CDR1 LNHDA and CDR2 SQIVND (reference sequence). Arm-PCR of CDR3 regions with iRepertoire HTBI primers generated TCR beta libraries. MiXCR, applied by TCRdb to the multiplex PCR reads, yields one record per CDR3 protein. The table has 400,000 to 600,000 distinct CDR3 sequences, roughly a fifth seen once. This receptor was obtained from a female donor with Graves disease. The rearrangement uses TRBV19 and TRBJ1-4; D possibly corresponds to TRBD1 (6 bases). The sample was peripheral blood mononuclear cells (PBMCs), taken when the disease was refractory, from a patient treated with antithyroid drugs. The CDR3 bases are TGTGCCAGTAGAGGCAGGGGCGGCTCAACTAATGAAAAACTGTTTTTT. Protein product: CASRGRGGSTNEKLFF.